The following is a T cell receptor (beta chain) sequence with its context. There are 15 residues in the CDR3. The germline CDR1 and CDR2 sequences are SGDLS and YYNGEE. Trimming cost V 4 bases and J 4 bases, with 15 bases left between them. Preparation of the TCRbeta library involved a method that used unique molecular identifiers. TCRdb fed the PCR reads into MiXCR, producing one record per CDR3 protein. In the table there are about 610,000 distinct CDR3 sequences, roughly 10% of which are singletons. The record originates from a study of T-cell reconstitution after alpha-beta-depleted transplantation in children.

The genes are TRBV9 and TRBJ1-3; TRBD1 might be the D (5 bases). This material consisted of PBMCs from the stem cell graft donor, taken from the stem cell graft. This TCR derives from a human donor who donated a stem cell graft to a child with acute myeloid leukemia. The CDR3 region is CASSLEKGFGNTIYF. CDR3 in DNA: TGTGCCAGCAGCCTAGAGAAGGGGTTCGGAAACACCATATATTTT.